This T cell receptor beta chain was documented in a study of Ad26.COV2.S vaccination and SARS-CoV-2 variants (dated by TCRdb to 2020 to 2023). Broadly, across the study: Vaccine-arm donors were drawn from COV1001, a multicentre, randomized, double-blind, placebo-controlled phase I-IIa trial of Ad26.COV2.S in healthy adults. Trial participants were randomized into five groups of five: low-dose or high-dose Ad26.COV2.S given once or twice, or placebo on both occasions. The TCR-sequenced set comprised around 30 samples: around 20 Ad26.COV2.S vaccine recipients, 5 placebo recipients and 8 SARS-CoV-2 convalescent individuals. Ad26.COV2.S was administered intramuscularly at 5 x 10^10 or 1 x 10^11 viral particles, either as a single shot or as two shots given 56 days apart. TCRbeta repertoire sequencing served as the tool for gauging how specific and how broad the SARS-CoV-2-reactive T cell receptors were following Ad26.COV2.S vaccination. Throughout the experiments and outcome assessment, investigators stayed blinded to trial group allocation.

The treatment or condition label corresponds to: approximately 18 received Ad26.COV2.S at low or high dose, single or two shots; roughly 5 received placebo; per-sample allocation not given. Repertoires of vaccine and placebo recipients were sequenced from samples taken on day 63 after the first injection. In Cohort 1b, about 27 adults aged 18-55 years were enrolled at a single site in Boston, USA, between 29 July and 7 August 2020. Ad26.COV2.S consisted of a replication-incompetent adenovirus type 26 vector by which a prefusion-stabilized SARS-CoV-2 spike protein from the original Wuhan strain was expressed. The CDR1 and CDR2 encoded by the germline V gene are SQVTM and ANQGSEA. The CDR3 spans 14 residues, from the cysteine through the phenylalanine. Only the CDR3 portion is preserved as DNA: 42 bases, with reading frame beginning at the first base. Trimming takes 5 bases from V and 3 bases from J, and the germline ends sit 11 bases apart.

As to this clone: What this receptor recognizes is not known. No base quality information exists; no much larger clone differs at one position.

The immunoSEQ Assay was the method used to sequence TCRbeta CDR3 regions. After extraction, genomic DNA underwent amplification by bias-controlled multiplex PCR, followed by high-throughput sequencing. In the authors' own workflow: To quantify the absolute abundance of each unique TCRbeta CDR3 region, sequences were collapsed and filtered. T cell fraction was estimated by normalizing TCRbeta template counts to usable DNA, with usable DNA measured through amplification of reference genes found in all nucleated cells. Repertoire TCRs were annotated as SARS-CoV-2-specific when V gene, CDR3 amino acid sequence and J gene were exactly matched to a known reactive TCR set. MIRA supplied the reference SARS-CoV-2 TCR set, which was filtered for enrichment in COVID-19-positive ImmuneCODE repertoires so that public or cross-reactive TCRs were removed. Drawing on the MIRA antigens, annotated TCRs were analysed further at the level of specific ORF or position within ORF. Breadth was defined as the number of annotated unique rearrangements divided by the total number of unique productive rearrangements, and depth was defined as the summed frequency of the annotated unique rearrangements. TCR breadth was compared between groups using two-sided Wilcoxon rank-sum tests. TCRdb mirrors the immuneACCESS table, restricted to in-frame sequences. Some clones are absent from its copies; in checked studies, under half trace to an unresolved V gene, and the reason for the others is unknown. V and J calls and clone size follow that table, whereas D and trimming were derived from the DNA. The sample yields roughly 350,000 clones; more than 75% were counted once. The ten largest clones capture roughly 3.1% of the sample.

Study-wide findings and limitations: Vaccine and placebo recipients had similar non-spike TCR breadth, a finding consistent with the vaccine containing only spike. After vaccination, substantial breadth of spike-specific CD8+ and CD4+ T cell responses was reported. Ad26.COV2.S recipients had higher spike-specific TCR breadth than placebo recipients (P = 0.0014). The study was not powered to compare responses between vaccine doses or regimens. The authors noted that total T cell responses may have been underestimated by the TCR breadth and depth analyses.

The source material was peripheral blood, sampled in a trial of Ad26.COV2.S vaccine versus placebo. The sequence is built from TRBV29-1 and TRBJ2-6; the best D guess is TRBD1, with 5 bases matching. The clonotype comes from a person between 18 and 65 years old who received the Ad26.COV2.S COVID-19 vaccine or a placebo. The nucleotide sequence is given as TGCAGCGTTCAGGGCCTCAGTGGGGCCAACGTCCTGACTTTC. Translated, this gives CSVQGLSGANVLTF.